This T cell receptor (beta chain) stems from a study of blood T cell repertoires in COVID-19. The V and J ends lost 4 bases and 2 bases respectively, with 12 bases between them. The CDR3 totals 15 residues. The germline CDR1 and CDR2 sequences are SGHRS and YFSETQ. Libraries were prepared by immunoSEQ multiplex PCR; TCRdb keeps only in-frame clonotypes and omits some of them. The sample includes about 400,000 clones, approximately 88% of them seen just once. The receptor's source is a woman in her thirties or forties with acute COVID-19. Sequences were obtained from PBMCs or T cells enriched from blood (not recorded which). The J gene is TRBJ2-2, the V gene TRBV5-1; D possibly corresponds to TRBD2 (6 bases). DNA for the CDR3: TGCGCCAGCAGCCCGGGACTGCTAAACACCGGGGAGCTGTTTTTT. It specifies CASSPGLLNTGELFF.